A selection of T cell receptor beta chains follows, all from one sample in a study of blood T cells in healthy people across ages. TCRdb redid the calling of the 5' RACE reads with MiXCR, one entry per CDR3 protein. In the table there are more than 750,000 distinct CDR3 sequences, roughly 29% of which are singletons. Another study also made use of these data, one on T cells of mothers and their children.

Source material: blood. The source of these receptors is a woman aged 40 to 49 in good health. CDR3s include the opening cysteine and the closing phenylalanine or tryptophan. D genes are given only for firm matches. Expanded clones get a size class; other rows say once, few or many, or leave the size out.

j_call clone_size d_call v_call cdr3_nt cdr3_aa
TRBJ1-2 many NA TRBV27 TGTGCCAGCAGCGAGGAGAGAGGGGGCTATGGCTACACCTTC CASSEERGGYGYTF
TRBJ1-6 few TRBD1 TRBV2 TGTGCCAGCATTATACAGGGGAACAATTCACCCCTCCACTTT CASIIQGNNSPLHF
TRBJ1-4 NA NA TRBV7-3 TGTGCCAGCAGCCAAACCGGGGGAAGCGGTGGTGAAAAACTGTTTTTT CASSQTGGSGGEKLFF
TRBJ2-7 many TRBD2 TRBV11-2 TGTGCCAGCAGCCCCCGAGCGGGGGAGACCTACGAGCAGTACTTC CASSPRAGETYEQYF
TRBJ2-1 NA NA TRBV5-1 TGCGCCAGCAGCCTCACAGGATACTACGAGCAGTTCTTC CASSLTGYYEQFF
TRBJ2-1 few NA TRBV20-1 TGCAGTGCCGGGGGTGGGGGTATAATTACCTACAATGAGCAGTTCTTC CSAGGGGIITYNEQFF
TRBJ2-5 NA NA TRBV20-1 TGCAGTGCCAGCAACCGGGACGGACAGGAGACCCAGTACTTC CSASNRDGQETQYF
TRBJ2-7 NA NA TRBV5-1 TGCGCCAGCAGCATGGACAGAAACTACGAGCAGTACTTC CASSMDRNYEQYF
TRBJ2-6 NA TRBD1 TRBV7-9 TGTGCCAGCAGCTTAGAGGCCGGGGGACAGGGAAGGGCTGGGGCCAACGTCCTGACTTTC CASSLEAGGQGRAGANVLTF
TRBJ2-7 many TRBD1 TRBV28 TGTGCCAGCAGTTTAAGGGGGCCCTACGAGCAGTACTTC CASSLRGPYEQYF
TRBJ2-7 NA NA TRBV28 TGTGCCAGCAGTTTTTACGGACCGGACTACGAGCAGTACTTC CASSFYGPDYEQYF
TRBJ1-2 many NA TRBV5-6 TGTGCCAGCAGCTACACAGGGTCTAGCTATGGCTACACCTTC CASSYTGSSYGYTF
TRBJ1-1 few NA TRBV29-1 TGCAGCGCCACGGGACAAAACACTGAAGCTTTCTTT CSATGQNTEAFF
TRBJ2-6 many NA TRBV7-2 TGTGCCAGCAGCCCCAGAGTTGGGTCAGGGGCCAACGTCCTGACTTTC CASSPRVGSGANVLTF
TRBJ1-1 many NA TRBV7-9 TGTGCCAGCAGCTCCCGGGGCCCCACTGAAGCTTTCTTT CASSSRGPTEAFF
TRBJ2-7 many TRBD2 TRBV27 TGTGCCAGCAGTTTATCGGGAGGGACCTACGAGCAGTACTTC CASSLSGGTYEQYF
TRBJ2-3 few NA TRBV15 TGTGCCACCAGCAGAGCGGACAGAAACACAGATACGCAGTATTTT CATSRADRNTDTQYF
TRBJ1-1 NA NA TRBV7-9 TGTGCCAGCAGCTTAGCCTCACACCATATTGAAGCTTTCTTT CASSLASHHIEAFF
TRBJ2-3 few NA TRBV6-4 TGTGCCAGCAGTGACTCATATACCACAGATACGCAGTATTTT CASSDSYTTDTQYF
TRBJ2-5 few TRBD2 TRBV28 TGTGCCAGCAGTTCCCTGGGGACTAGCGGGGGCGTGGCCCAGTACTTC CASSSLGTSGGVAQYF